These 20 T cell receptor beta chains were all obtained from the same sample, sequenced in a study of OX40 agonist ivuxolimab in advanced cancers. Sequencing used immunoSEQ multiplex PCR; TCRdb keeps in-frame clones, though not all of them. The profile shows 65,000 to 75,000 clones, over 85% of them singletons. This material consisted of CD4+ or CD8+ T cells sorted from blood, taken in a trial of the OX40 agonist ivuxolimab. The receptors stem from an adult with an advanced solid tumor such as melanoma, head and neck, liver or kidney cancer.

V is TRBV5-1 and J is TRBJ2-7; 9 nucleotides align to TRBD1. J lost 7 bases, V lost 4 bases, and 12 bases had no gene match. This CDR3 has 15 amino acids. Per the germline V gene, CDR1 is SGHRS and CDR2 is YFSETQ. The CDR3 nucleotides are TGCGCCAGCAGCACAACGACAGGGGGAGGTAGGGAGCAGTACTTC. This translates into CASSTTTGGGREQYF.

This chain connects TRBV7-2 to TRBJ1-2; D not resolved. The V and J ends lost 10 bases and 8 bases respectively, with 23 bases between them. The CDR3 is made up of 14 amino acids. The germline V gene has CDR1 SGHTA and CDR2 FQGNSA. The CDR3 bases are TGTGCCATCCCCTCGGCGGCAGGCCTTCTGGGCTACACCTTC. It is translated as CAIPSAAGLLGYTF.

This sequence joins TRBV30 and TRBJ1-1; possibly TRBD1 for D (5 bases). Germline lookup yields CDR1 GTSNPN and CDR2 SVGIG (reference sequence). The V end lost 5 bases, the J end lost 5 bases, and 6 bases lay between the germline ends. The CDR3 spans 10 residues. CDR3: CAWGTTEAFF. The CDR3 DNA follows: TGTGCCTGGGGGACTACTGAAGCTTTCTTT.

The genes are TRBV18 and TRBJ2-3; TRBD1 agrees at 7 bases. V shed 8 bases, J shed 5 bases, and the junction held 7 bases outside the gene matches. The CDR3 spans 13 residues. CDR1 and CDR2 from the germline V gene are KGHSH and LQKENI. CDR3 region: CASADDRVDTQYF. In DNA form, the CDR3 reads TGTGCCAGCGCGGACGACAGGGTAGATACGCAGTATTTT.

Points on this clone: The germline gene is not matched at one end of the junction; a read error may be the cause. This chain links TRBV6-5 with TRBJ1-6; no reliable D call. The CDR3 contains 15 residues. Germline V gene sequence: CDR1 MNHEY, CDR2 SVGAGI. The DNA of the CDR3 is TGTGCCAGCAGTCACGACCTCTCCCATAATTCACCCCTCCACTTT. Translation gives CASSHDLSHNSPLHF.

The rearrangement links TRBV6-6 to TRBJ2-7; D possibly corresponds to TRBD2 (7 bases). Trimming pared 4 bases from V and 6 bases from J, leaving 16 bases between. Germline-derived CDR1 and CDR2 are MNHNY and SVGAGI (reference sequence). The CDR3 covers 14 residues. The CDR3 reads CASSFRGDKVEQYF. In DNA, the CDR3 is TGTGCCAGCAGTTTCCGGGGGGACAAGGTCGAGCAGTACTTC.

The CDR3 protein is CASSQDPGRTTDTQYF. The CDR3, as DNA: TGCGCCAGCAGCCAAGATCCGGGGAGGACCACAGATACGCAGTATTTT. The chain links TRBV4-1 to TRBJ2-3; D possibly corresponds to TRBD2 (6 bases). V gave up 0 bases and J gave up 2 bases, with 12 bases separating them. CDR1 MGHRA and CDR2 YSYEKL come from the germline V gene. CDR3 length: 16 residues.

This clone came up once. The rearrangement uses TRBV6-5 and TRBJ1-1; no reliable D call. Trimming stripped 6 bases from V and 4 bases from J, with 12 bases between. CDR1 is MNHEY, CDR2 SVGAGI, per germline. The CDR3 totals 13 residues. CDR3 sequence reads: CASRKDGATEAFF. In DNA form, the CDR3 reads TGTGCCAGCAGAAAAGACGGAGCCACTGAAGCTTTCTTT.

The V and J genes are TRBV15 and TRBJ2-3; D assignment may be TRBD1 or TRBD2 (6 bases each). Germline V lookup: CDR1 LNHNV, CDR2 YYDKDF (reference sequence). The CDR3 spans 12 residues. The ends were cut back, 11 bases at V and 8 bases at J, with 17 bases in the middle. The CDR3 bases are TGTGCCTCCTCGGGGGAACAGGGTACGCAGTATTTT. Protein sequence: CASSGEQGTQYF.

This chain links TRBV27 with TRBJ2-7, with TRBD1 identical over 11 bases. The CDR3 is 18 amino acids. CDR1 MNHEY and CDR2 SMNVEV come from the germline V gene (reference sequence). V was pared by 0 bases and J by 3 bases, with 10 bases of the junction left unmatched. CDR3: CASSLSPLGQGVVYEQYF. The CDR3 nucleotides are TGTGCCAGCAGTTTATCCCCCTTGGGACAGGGGGTAGTCTACGAGCAGTACTTC.

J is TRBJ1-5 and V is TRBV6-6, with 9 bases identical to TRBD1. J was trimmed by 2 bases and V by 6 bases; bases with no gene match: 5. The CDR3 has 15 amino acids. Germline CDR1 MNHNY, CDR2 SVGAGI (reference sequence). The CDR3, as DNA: TGTGCCAGCAGCCTGACAGGGGGTGGCAATCAGCCCCAGCATTTT. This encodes CASSLTGGGNQPQHF.

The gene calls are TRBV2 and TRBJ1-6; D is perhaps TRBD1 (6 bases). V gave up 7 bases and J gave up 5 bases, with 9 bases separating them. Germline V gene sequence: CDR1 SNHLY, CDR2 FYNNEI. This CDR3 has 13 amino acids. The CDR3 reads CASKDSDNSPLHF. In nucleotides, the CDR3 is TGTGCCAGCAAGGACAGCGATAATTCACCCCTCCACTTT.

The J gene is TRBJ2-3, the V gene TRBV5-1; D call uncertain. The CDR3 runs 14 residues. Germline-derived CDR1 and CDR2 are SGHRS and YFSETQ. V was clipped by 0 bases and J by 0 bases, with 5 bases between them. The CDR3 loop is CASSLETSTDTQYF. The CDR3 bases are TGCGCCAGCAGCTTGGAGACTAGCACAGATACGCAGTATTTT.

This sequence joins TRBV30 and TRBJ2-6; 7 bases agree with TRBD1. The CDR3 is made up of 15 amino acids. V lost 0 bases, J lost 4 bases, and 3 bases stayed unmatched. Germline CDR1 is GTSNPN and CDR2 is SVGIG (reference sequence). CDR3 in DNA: TGTGCCTGGAGTGTACAGGGGTACGGGGCCAACGTCCTGACTTTC. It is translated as CAWSVQGYGANVLTF.

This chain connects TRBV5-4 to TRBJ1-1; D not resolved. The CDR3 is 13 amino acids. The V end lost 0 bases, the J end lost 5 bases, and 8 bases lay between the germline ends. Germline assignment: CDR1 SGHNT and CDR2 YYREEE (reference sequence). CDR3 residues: CASSLGVGTEAFF. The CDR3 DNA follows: TGTGCCAGCAGCTTGGGGGTGGGGACTGAAGCTTTCTTT.

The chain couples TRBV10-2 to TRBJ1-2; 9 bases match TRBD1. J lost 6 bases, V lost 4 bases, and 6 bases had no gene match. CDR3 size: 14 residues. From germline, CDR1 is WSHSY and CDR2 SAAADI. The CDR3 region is CASSVRDRANGYTF. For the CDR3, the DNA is TGCGCCAGCAGTGTAAGGGACAGGGCTAATGGCTACACCTTC.

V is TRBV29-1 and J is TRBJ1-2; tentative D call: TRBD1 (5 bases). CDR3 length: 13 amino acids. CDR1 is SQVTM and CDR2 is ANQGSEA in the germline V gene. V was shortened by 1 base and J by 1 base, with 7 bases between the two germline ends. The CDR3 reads CSVEGGNNYGYTF. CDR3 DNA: TGCAGCGTTGAAGGGGGGAATAACTATGGCTACACCTTC.

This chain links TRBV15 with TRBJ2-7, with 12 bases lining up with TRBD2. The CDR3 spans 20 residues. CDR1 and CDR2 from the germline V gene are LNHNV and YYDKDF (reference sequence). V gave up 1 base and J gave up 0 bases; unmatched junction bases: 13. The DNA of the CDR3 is TGTGCCACCAGCAGAGTACTGACTAGCGGGGGTGCTCGCCTCTCCTACGAGCAGTACTTC. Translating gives CATSRVLTSGGARLSYEQYF.

CDR3 DNA: TGTGCCAGCAGCATAAACAGGGGGCAAGATCAGCCCCAGCATTTT. This translates into CASSINRGQDQPQHF. V gene TRBV6-6 combines with J gene TRBJ1-5; 9 nucleotides match TRBD1. After removal of 6 bases from V and 5 bases from J, the junction contained 8 bases not matched to a gene. This CDR3 has 15 residues. Germline lookup yields CDR1 MNHNY and CDR2 SVGAGI (reference sequence).

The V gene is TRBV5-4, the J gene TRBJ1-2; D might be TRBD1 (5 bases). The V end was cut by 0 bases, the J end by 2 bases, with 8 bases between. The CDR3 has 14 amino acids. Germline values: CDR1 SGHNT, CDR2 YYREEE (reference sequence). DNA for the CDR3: TGTGCCAGCAGCTTGGCAGGGCAGAACTATGGCTACACCTTC. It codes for CASSLAGQNYGYTF.